This T cell receptor beta chain was obtained from a study of OX40 agonist ivuxolimab in advanced cancers. Produced via immunoSEQ multiplex PCR; TCRdb's table is partial and in-frame only. The sample records over 55,000 clones, approximately 94% being singletons. Trimming stripped 3 bases from V and 2 bases from J, with 3 bases between. This CDR3 has 11 residues. Germline V gene data show CDR1 as SGHNT and CDR2 as YYREEE (reference sequence). The sample was CD4+ or CD8+ T cells sorted from blood, taken in a trial of the OX40 agonist ivuxolimab. V is TRBV5-4 and J is TRBJ2-7; D is ambiguous. This sequence was found in an adult with an advanced solid tumor such as melanoma, head and neck, liver or kidney cancer. The CDR3: CASSSAYEQYF. Written as DNA, the CDR3 is TGTGCCAGCAGCTCTGCCTACGAGCAGTACTTC. Full variable domain (remainder filled in from reference TRBV5-4 and TRBJ2-7): ETGVTQSPTHLIKTRGQQVTLRCSSQSGHNTVSWYQQALGQGPQFIFQYYREEENGRGNFPPRFSGLQFPNYSSELNVNALELDDSALYLCASSSAYEQYFGPGTRLTVT.